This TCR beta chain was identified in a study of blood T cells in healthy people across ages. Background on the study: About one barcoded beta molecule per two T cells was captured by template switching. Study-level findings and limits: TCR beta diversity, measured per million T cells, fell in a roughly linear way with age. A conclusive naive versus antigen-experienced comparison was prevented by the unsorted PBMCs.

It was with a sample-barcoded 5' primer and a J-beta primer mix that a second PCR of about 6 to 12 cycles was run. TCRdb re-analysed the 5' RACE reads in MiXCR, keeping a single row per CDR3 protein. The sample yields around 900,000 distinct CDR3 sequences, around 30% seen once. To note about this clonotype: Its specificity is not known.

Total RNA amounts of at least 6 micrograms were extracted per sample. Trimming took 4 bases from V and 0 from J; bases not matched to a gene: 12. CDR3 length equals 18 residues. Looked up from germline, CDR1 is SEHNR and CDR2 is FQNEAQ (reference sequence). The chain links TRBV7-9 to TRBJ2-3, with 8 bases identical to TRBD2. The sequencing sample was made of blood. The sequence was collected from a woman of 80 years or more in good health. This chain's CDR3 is CASSSPSRLAWSTDTQYF. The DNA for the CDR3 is TGTGCCAGCAGCTCGCCGTCCCGACTAGCGTGGAGCACAGATACGCAGTATTTT.